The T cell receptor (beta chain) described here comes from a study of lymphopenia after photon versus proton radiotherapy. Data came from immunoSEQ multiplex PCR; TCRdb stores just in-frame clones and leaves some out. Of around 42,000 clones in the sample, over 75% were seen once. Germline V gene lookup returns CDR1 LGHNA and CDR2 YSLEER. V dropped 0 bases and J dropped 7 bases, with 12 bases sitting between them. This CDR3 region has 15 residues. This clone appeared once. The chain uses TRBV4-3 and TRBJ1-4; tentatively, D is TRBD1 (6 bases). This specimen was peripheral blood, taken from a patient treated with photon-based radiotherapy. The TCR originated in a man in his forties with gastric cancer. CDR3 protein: CASSQDSGVAEKLFF. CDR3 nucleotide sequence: TGCGCCAGCAGCCAAGATTCAGGGGTTGCTGAAAAACTGTTTTTT.